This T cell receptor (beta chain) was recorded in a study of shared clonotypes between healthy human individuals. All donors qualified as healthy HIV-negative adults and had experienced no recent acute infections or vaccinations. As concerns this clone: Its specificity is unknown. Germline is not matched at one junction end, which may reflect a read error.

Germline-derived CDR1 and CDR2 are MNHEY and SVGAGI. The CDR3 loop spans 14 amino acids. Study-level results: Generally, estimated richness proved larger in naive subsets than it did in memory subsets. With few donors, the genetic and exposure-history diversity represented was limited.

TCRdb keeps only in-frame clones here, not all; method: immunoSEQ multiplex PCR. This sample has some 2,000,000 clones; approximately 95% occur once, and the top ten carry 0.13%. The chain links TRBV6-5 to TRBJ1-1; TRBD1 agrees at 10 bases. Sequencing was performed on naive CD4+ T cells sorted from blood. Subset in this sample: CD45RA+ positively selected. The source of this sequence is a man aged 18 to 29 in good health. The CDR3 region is CASSYTDRGRESFF. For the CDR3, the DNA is TGTGCCAGCAGTTACACCGACAGGGGGCGTGAATCTTTCTTT.